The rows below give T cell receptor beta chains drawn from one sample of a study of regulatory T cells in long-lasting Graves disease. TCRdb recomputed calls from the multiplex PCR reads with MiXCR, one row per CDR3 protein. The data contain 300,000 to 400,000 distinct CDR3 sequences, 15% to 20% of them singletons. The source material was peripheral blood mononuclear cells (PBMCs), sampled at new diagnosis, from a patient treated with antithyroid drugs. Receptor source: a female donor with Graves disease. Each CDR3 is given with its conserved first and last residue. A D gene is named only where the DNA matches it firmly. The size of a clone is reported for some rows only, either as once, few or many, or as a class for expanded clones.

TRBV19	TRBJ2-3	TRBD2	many	CATRLAGSTDTQYF	TGTGCCACACGACTAGCGGGGAGCACAGATACGCAGTATTTT
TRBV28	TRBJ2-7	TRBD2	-	CASGGLAGANEQYF	TGTGCCAGCGGGGGGCTAGCGGGAGCCAACGAGCAGTACTTC
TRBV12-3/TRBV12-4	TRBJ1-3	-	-	CASSLPLTAISGNTIYF	TGTGCCAGCAGCCTACCCCTGACGGCCATCTCTGGAAACACCATATATTTT
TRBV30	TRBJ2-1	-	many	CAWSVKGGYHNEQFF	TGTGCCTGGAGTGTAAAGGGGGGCTACCACAATGAGCAGTTCTTC
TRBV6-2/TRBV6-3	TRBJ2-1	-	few	CASSSNPGTPSYNEQFF	TGTGCCAGCAGCAGTAACCCCGGGACTCCCTCCTACAATGAGCAGTTCTTC
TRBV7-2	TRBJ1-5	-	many	CASSTSRTVRNQPQHF	TGTGCCAGCAGCACTAGCCGGACAGTTCGCAATCAGCCCCAGCATTTT
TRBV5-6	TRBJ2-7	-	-	CASSLSPAETYEQYF	TGTGCCAGCAGCTTGTCCCCAGCGGAAACTTACGAGCAGTACTTC
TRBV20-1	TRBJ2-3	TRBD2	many	CSARGPTSGIGDTQYF	TGCAGTGCTAGAGGCCCAACTAGCGGGATTGGAGATACGCAGTATTTT
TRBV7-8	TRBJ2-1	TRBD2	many	CASRPNRAGGHNEQFF	TGTGCCAGCAGGCCCAACCGAGCGGGAGGACACAATGAGCAGTTCTTC
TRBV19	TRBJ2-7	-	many	CASSTSSDRTYEQYF	TGTGCCAGTAGTACTTCCTCTGACAGGACCTACGAGCAGTACTTC
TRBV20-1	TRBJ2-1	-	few	CSARDRTIWGYEQFF	TGCAGTGCTAGAGATCGGACTATCTGGGGATATGAGCAGTTCTTC
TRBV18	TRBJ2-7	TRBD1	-	CASSPLKTGGEQYF	TGTGCCAGCTCACCACTTAAAACAGGGGGCGAGCAGTACTTC
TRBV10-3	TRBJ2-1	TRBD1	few	CAISESLGTGDSNEQFF	TGTGCCATCAGTGAGTCATTAGGGACAGGGGATTCAAATGAGCAGTTCTTC
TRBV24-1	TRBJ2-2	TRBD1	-	CATSVDRDRPTGELFF	TGTGCCACCAGTGTTGACAGGGACCGCCCCACCGGGGAGCTGTTTTTT
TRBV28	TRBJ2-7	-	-	CASVDTGSYEQYF	TGTGCCAGCGTGGACACCGGATCCTACGAGCAGTACTTC
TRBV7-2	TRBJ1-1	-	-	CASSFDGVGTEAFF	TGTGCCAGCAGCTTCGATGGGGTTGGCACTGAAGCTTTCTTT
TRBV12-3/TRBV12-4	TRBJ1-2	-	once	CASSQAGENGYTF	TGTGCCAGCAGTCAAGCGGGGGAGAATGGCTACACCTTC
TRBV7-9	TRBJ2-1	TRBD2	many	CASSLPGTSGSGEQFF	TGTGCCAGCAGCTTACCCGGGACTAGCGGGAGTGGTGAGCAGTTCTTC
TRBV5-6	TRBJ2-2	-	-	CASSLVIANTGELFF	TGTGCCAGCAGCTTGGTCATCGCGAACACCGGGGAGCTGTTTTTT
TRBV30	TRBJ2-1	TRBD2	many	CAWSPGTSQFF	TGTGCCTGGAGTCCCGGGACTAGTCAATTCTTC
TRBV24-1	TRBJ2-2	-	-	CATSDLVGNTGELFF	TGTGCCACCAGTGATTTGGTGGGGAACACCGGGGAGCTGTTTTTT
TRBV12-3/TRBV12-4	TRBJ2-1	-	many	CASSPVRGHEQFF	TGTGCCAGCAGTCCAGTCAGGGGCCATGAGCAGTTCTTC
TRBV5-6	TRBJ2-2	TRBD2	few	CASATLGLAGDNTGELFF	TGTGCCTCGGCAACATTGGGACTAGCGGGAGACAACACCGGGGAGCTGTTTTTT
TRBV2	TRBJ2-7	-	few	CASSGDSKGGYF	TGTGCCAGCAGTGGGGACTCTAAGGGTGGGTACTTC
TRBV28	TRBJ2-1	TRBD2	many	CASIAGPYNEQFF	TGTGCCAGCATAGCGGGGCCCTACAATGAGCAGTTCTTC
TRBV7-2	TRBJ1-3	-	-	CASSFYGRISGNTIYF	TGTGCCAGCAGCTTCTATGGACGGATCTCTGGAAACACCATATATTTT
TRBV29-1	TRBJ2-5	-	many	CSVPGGQGRWETQYF	TGCAGCGTCCCCGGCGGGCAGGGGAGATGGGAGACCCAGTACTTC
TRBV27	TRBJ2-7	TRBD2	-	CASSSGPVAGASGGWFYEQYF	TGTGCCAGCAGTTCTGGGCCTGTAGCGGGAGCTTCCGGAGGTTGGTTCTACGAGCAGTACTTC
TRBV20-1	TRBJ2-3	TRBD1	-	CSARTQGSTDTQYF	TGCAGTGCGAGAACACAGGGGAGCACAGATACGCAGTATTTT